Presented here are 5 T cell receptor beta chains from one specimen sequenced in a study of response to subunit inactivated influenza vaccine. TCRdb re-analysed the RT-PCR reads in MiXCR, keeping a single row per CDR3 protein. The sample has 490,000 or so distinct CDR3 sequences, about 7.6% seen once. The specimen comprised PBMCs from blood, sampled roughly 24 months after vaccination. The source of these receptors is a man in his fifties or sixties who received an inactivated influenza vaccine.

This clonotype has at least ten counts. This chain connects TRBV24-1 to TRBJ2-3; 8 bases map to TRBD2. V dropped 4 bases and J dropped 6; count of bases not matched to a gene: 5. This CDR3 region has 14 residues. CDR1 and CDR2 from the germline V gene are KGHDR and SFDVKD. The CDR3 nucleotides are TGTGCCACCAGTGACCGGAGCGGGAGTGATACGCAGTATTTT. As protein: CATSDRSGSDTQYF.

This chain uses TRBV21-1 with TRBJ2-7; the DNA was not used to check the table's D call, TRBD1. TRBV21-1 constitutes a pseudogene. The length of the CDR3 is 17 residues. The CDR3, as DNA: TGTGCCAGCAGCAAAGATGGGGACAGCCTAGAACTTTACGAGCAGTACTTC. Translation gives CASSKDGDSLELYEQYF.

This clonotype was picked up a small number of times. This chain joins TRBV12-3 or TRBV12-4 and TRBJ2-3; 7 positions match TRBD1. CDR3 length: 16 amino acids. Losses at the gene ends were 2 bases for V and 1 base for J; bases not matched to a gene: 6. The CDR3 is CASSLWDSVRTDTQYF. CDR3 in DNA: TGTGCCAGCAGTTTATGGGACAGCGTCCGCACAGATACGCAGTATTTT.

In this sample, this clonotype turned up a few times. The rearrangement uses TRBV24-1 and TRBJ2-5; 7 bases agree with TRBD1. Losses at the gene ends were 5 bases for V and 2 bases for J; bases not matched to a gene: 13. The CDR3 is 17 residues long. CDR1 KGHDR and CDR2 SFDVKD come from the germline V gene. CDR3 nucleotides: TGTGCCACCAGTGGCTCAAGACAGGGCCCTGGTCAAGAGACCCAGTACTTC. Its translation: CATSGSRQGPGQETQYF.

This clonotype has only a few counts. The rearrangement uses TRBV5-6 and TRBJ2-1; possible D gene TRBD1, 7 bases. Trimming cost V 4 bases and J 2 bases, with 16 bases left between them. This CDR3 spans 16 amino acids. Germline CDR1 and CDR2: SGHDT and YYEEEE. The CDR3 loop is CASSAGTVFTYNEQFF. The CDR3 DNA is TGTGCCAGCAGCGCGGGGACAGTTTTTACCTACAATGAGCAGTTCTTC.